This T cell receptor beta chain comes out of a study of T cells in Graves' hyperthyroidism and ophthalmopathy. In germline, CDR1 is LNHDA, CDR2 SQIVND (reference sequence). CDR3 length: 13 residues. Trimming left V 5 bases short and J 4 bases short, with 11 bases between. Authors of the study amplified TCR beta CDR3 regions from RNA transcripts. The HTBI primer set served for first-round RT-PCR of the TCR CDR3. TCRdb used MiXCR to reprocess the multiplex PCR reads, holding one entry per CDR3 protein. Altogether some 490,000 distinct CDR3 sequences are present, under 25% being singletons, with the ten largest covering around 54%.

This clonotype was sampled from a woman between 65 and 79 years old with Graves' ophthalmopathy. The specimen sequenced was blood. The chain is built from TRBV19 and TRBJ1-2, with no clear D. The CDR3 reads CASSGGNFYGYTF. DNA of the CDR3: TGTGCCAGTAGTGGAGGGAACTTCTATGGCTACACCTTC.